This entry is about one TCR beta chain. At collection, donors were nominally healthy, but unrecorded immune exposures were probable. Germline loops: CDR1 SNHLY, CDR2 FYNNEI. The CDR3 sequence is 11 residues long. V shed 4 bases and J shed 14 bases, with 9 bases lying between them. The sample belongs to a study of cytomegalovirus exposure and HLA in healthy donors. Vbeta (60) and Jbeta (13) primers were used in the PCR. Clones were read by immunoSEQ multiplex PCR, and TCRdb kept only the in-frame ones, dropping some. The sample holds some 120,000 clones, 75% to 85% seen once. V usage is TRBV2 and J usage is TRBJ1-6, with D unclear. The sequenced sample was PBMCs. The clonotype originates from a man aged 35 to 55 in good health and CMV-seronegative. In DNA, the CDR3 is TGTGCCAGCAGTGTTCAGCAGGCCCTCCACTTT. Protein: CASSVQQALHF.